This TCR beta chain was captured in a study of control samples from healthy donors and cancer patients. V was clipped by 1 base and J by 4 bases, with 13 bases between them. Germline-derived CDR1 and CDR2 are SGHTA and FQGNSA. The CDR3 length is 15 residues. The method was immunoSEQ multiplex PCR; TCRdb's version includes in-frame clones alone and lacks a portion of them. The data show around 120,000 clones, over 75% seen once. Sample: PBMCs. This TCR was sampled from a woman in her forties or fifties with colorectal cancer. The V gene is TRBV7-2, the J gene TRBJ1-2; D not certain. The CDR3 coding sequence is TGTGCCAGCAGCTTAGTCCCCCCAGCCACCTATGGCTACACCTTC. It translates to CASSLVPPATYGYTF.